This T cell receptor (beta chain) was recovered during a study of blood T cell repertoires in COVID-19. Study context: The analysed material was cDNA or gDNA that came from T cells, B-cell-depleted T cells, or PBMCs.

Participants, about 18 to 89 years old, spanned approximately 25 US areas. The table came from immunoSEQ multiplex PCR; TCRdb's copy has only in-frame clones and leaves some out. The sample carries 250,000 to 300,000 clones, about four fifths recorded once. The sample consisted of PBMCs or T cells enriched from blood (not recorded which). This clonotype originated in a man in his forties who had been exposed to COVID-19.

As DNA, the CDR3 is TGTGCCAGCAGCTTGGAAAGGGCTAGCGGTAGGGCAGATACGCAGTATTTT. It codes for CASSLERASGRADTQYF. V gene TRBV5-4 combines with J gene TRBJ2-3; 7 nucleotides match TRBD2. The germline CDR1 and CDR2 sequences are SGHNT and YYREEE (reference sequence). V gave up 0 bases and J gave up 4 bases; unmatched junction bases: 11. This CDR3 has 17 amino acids.